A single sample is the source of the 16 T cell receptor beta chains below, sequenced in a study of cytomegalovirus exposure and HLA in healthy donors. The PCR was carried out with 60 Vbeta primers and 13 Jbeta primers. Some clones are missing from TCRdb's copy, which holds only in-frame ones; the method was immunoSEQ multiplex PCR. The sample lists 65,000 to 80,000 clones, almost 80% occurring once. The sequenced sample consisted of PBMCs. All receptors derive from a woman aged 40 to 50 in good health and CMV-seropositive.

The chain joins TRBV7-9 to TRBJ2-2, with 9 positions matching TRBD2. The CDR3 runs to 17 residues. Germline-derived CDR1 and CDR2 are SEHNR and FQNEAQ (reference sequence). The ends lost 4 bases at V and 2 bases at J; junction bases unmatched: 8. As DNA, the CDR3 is TGTGCCAGCAGCTCCACTGGACTAGCGAGAAACACCGGGGAGCTGTTTTTT. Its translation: CASSSTGLARNTGELFF.

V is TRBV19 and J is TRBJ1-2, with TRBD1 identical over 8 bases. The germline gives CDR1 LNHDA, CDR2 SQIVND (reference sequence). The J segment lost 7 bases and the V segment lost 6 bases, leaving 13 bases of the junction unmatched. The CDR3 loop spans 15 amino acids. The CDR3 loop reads CASSEIARGRGGYTF. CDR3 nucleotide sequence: TGTGCCAGTAGCGAAATCGCCAGGGGGCGTGGTGGCTACACCTTC.

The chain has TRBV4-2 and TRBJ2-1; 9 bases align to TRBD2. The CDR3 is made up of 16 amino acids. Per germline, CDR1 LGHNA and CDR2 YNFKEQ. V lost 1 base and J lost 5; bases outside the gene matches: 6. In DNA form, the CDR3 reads TGTGCCAGCAGCCAAGTGGTAGCGGGGGCTAACAATGAGCAGTTCTTC. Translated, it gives CASSQVVAGANNEQFF.

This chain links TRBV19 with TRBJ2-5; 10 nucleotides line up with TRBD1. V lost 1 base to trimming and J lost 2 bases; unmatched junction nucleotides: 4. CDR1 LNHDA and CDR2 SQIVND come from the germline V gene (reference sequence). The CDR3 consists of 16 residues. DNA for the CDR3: TGTGCCAGTAGTATAGCCTGGACAGGGGGGCAAGAGACCCAGTACTTC. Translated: CASSIAWTGGQETQYF.

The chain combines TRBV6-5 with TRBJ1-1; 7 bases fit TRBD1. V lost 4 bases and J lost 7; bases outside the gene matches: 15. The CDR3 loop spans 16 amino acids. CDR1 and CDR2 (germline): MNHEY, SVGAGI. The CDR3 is CASSSRTRGNFVEAFF. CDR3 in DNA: TGTGCCAGCAGTTCCCGTACCAGGGGGAATTTTGTTGAAGCTTTCTTT.

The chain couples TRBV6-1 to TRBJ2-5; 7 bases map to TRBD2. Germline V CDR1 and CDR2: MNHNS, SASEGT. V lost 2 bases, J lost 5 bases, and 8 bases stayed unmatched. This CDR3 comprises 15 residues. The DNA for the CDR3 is TGTGCCAGCAGTGAACGACTAGCCCCACAGGAGACCCAGTACTTC. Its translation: CASSERLAPQETQYF.

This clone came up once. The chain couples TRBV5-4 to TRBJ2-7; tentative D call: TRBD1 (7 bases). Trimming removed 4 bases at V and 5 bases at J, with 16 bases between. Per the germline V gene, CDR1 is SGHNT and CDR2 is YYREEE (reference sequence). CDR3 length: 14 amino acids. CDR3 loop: CASSEQGRGNEQYF. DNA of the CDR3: TGTGCCAGCAGCGAACAGGGGCGCGGGAACGAGCAGTACTTC. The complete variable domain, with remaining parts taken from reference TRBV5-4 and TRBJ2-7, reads ETGVTQSPTHLIKTRGQQVTLRCSSQSGHNTVSWYQQALGQGPQFIFQYYREEENGRGNFPPRFSGLQFPNYSSELNVNALELDDSALYLCASSEQGRGNEQYFGPGTRLTVT.

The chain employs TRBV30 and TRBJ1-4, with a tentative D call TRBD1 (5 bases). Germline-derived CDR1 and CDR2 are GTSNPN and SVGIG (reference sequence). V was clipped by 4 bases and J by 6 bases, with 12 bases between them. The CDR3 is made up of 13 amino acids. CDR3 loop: CAWKGWGDEKLFF. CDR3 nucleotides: TGTGCCTGGAAGGGATGGGGGGATGAAAAACTGTTTTTT.

CDR3 sequence (DNA): TGTGCCAGCAGTTACTCCAACAGGGGGCAGGGCTACACCTTC. It specifies CASSYSNRGQGYTF. J is TRBJ1-2 and V is TRBV6-5; 9 bases match TRBD1. Per germline, CDR1 MNHEY and CDR2 SVGAGI. The CDR3 length is 14 residues. Trimming took 0 bases from V and 8 from J; bases not matched to a gene: 4.

The CDR3 nucleotides are TGTGCCAGTAGTATGGCCCTAGCGGGGGCCATACCCTACGAGCAGTACTTC. As protein: CASSMALAGAIPYEQYF. The genes are TRBV19 and TRBJ2-7; the match to TRBD2 covers 10 bases. This CDR3 comprises 17 residues. In germline, CDR1 is LNHDA, CDR2 SQIVND (reference sequence). Trimming took 3 bases from V and 2 from J; bases not matched to a gene: 10.

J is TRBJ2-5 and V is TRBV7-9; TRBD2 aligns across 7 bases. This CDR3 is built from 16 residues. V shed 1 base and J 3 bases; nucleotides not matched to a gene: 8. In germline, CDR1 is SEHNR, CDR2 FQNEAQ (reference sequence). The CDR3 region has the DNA TGTGCCAGCAGCTTAGTGATAGTGCTAGCGGAAGAGACCCAGTACTTC. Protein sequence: CASSLVIVLAEETQYF. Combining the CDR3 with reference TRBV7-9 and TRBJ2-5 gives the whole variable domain DTGVSQNPRHKITKRGQNVTFRCDPISEHNRLYWYRQTLGQGPEFLTYFQNEAQLEKSRLLSDRFSAERPKGSFSTLEIQRTEQGDSAMYLCASSLVIVLAEETQYFGPGTRLLVL.

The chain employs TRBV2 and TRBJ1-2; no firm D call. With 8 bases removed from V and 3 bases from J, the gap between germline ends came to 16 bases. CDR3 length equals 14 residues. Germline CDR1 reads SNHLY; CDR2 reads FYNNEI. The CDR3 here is CASGPRGSDYGYTF. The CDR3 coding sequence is TGTGCCAGCGGCCCCCGAGGGTCCGACTATGGCTACACCTTC.

The CDR3 protein is CASSLIPSGGAGELFF. The CDR3, as DNA: TGCGCCAGCAGCTTGATACCTAGCGGGGGGGCCGGGGAGCTGTTTTTT. The chain links TRBV5-1 to TRBJ2-2; 12 nucleotides line up with TRBD2. The V gene end was trimmed by 1 base and the J gene end by 6 bases; junction bases not matched to a gene: 4. Looked up from germline, CDR1 is SGHRS and CDR2 is YFSETQ. This CDR3 has 16 amino acids.

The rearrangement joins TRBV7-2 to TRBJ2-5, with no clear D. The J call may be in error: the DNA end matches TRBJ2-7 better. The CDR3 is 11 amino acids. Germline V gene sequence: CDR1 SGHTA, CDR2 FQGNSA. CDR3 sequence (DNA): TGTGCCAGCAGCCTCTCCTACGAGCAGTACTTC. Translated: CASSLSYEQYF.

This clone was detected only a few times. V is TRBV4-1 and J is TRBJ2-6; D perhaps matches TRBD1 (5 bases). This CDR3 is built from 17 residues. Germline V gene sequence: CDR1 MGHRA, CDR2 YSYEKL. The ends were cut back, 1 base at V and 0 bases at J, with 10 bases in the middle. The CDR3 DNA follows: TGCGCCAGCAGCCAAGGACAGATGAGCTCTGGGGCCAACGTCCTGACTTTC. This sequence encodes CASSQGQMSSGANVLTF.

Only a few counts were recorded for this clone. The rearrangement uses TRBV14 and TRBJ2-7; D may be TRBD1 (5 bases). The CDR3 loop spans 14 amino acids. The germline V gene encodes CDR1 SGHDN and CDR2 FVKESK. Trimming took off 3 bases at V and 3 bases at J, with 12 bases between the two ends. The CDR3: CASSHQGWGYEQYF. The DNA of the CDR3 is TGTGCCAGCAGCCATCAGGGTTGGGGCTACGAGCAGTACTTC.